This TCR beta chain comes out of a study of early T cells in non-severe SARS-CoV-2 infection. Overall study: Chains from this unsorted whole-blood bulk RNA could not be paired.

Study-wide results and limits: There was a bias toward anti-spike CD8 responses in VDJdb matching, which missed private and CD4 specificities.

To note about this clonotype: Its specificity is unknown.

This CDR3 has 15 amino acids. Trimming cost V 4 bases and J 5 bases, with 19 bases left between them. CDR1 and CDR2 (germline): SGDLS, YYNGEE. Attached unique molecular identifiers marked individual cDNA molecules. TCRdb processed the 5' RACE reads anew with MiXCR; each CDR3 protein has one entry. The table has tens of thousands of distinct CDR3 sequences, roughly 8% seen once. The receptor was isolated from an adult who was a healthcare worker with PCR-confirmed SARS-CoV-2 infection or an uninfected control (not recorded which). This chain links TRBV9 with TRBJ2-7, with D perhaps matching TRBD1 or TRBD2 (5 bases each). Sequenced input: whole blood. The CDR3 nucleotides are TGTGCCAGCAGCACGGGGACGGCCTCGGTGGACGAGCAGTACTTC. Its translation is CASSTGTASVDEQYF.